These 20 T cell receptor beta chains originate from one sample sequenced in a study of cytomegalovirus exposure and HLA in healthy donors. Use of 60 Vbeta and 13 Jbeta primers characterized the PCR. Profiled with immunoSEQ multiplex PCR; TCRdb holds only in-frame clones, not every one. The sample holds around 69,000 clones, roughly 64% seen once. The sample comprised PBMCs. The receptors come from a man aged 40-55 years in good health and CMV-seropositive.

V and J are TRBV4-1 and TRBJ1-2; perhaps TRBD1 as D (5 bases). CDR1 is MGHRA, CDR2 YSYEKL, per germline. Trimming pared 7 bases from V and 4 bases from J, leaving 13 bases between. The CDR3 covers 13 residues. In DNA form, the CDR3 reads TGCGCCAGCAAACACACAGGCGGCTATGGCTACACCTTC. Translating it yields CASKHTGGYGYTF.

The chain links TRBV19 to TRBJ1-5, with no clear D. The CDR3 has 15 amino acids. The V end lost 1 base, the J end lost 2 bases, and 9 bases lay between the germline ends. Looked up from germline, CDR1 is LNHDA and CDR2 is SQIVND (reference sequence). CDR3 nucleotide sequence: TGTGCCAGTAGTATAGGCAGGTCCGGCAATCAGCCCCAGCATTTT. The encoded protein is CASSIGRSGNQPQHF. Based on the CDR3 plus reference TRBV19 and TRBJ1-5, the full variable domain is DGGITQSPKYLFRKEGQNVTLSCEQNLNHDAMYWYRQDPGQGLRLIYYSQIVNDFQKGDIAEGYSVSREKKESFPLTVTSAQKNPTAFYLCASSIGRSGNQPQHFGDGTRLSIL.

The chain recombines TRBV19 with TRBJ1-1; 9 positions agree with TRBD1. Germline assignment: CDR1 LNHDA and CDR2 SQIVND (reference sequence). The junction had 3 bases not matched to a gene; V was cut back by 3 bases and J by 1 base. The CDR3 consists of 15 residues. DNA of the CDR3: TGTGCCAGTAGTATCGAGGGACAGGGGAACACTGAAGCTTTCTTT. It encodes CASSIEGQGNTEAFF. The full variable domain, its missing parts supplied by reference TRBV19 and TRBJ1-1, is DGGITQSPKYLFRKEGQNVTLSCEQNLNHDAMYWYRQDPGQGLRLIYYSQIVNDFQKGDIAEGYSVSREKKESFPLTVTSAQKNPTAFYLCASSIEGQGNTEAFFGQGTRLTVV.

This chain connects TRBV9 to TRBJ1-3; D remains ambiguous. The CDR3 sequence is 15 residues long. Germline V gene lookup returns CDR1 SGDLS and CDR2 YYNGEE. V lost 5 bases and J 6 bases, leaving 18 bases between the germline ends. The CDR3 sequence is CASSASSQRQNTIYF. The CDR3 coding sequence is TGTGCCAGCAGTGCCTCGTCGCAGCGCCAAAACACCATATATTTT.

The chain employs TRBV5-4 and TRBJ2-7, with TRBD1 identical over 7 bases. The CDR3 contains 15 residues. The junction had 6 bases not matched to a gene; V was cut back by 2 bases and J by 1 base. Looked up from germline, CDR1 is SGHNT and CDR2 is YYREEE (reference sequence). The CDR3 DNA reads TGTGCCAGCAGCTTTGGAAGGGGGCAATCCTACGAGCAGTACTTC. Residues: CASSFGRGQSYEQYF.

The CDR3 region is CATSRAGLNYGYTF. The CDR3 DNA follows: TGTGCCACCAGCAGAGCGGGACTTAACTATGGCTACACCTTC. The rearrangement links TRBV15 to TRBJ1-2; D perhaps matches TRBD1 (5 bases). Germline-derived CDR1 and CDR2 are LNHNV and YYDKDF (reference sequence). Between the trimmed V and J ends, which lost 1 base and 1 base, there was a span of 7 bases. This CDR3 region has 14 residues. The whole variable domain, filled in from reference TRBV15 and TRBJ1-2, reads DAMVIQNPRYQVTQFGKPVTLSCSQTLNHNVMYWYQQKSSQAPKLLFHYYDKDFNNEADTPDNFQSRRPNTSFCFLDIRSPGLGDTAMYLCATSRAGLNYGYTFGSGTRLTVV.

The chain carries TRBV27 and TRBJ2-1, with TRBD2 identical over 8 bases. Looked up from germline, CDR1 is MNHEY and CDR2 is SMNVEV (reference sequence). The CDR3 is 15 residues long. The J segment lost 8 bases and the V segment lost 7 bases, leaving 13 bases of the junction unmatched. Written as DNA, the CDR3 is TGTGCCAGCACCCTCACCCGGGAGGGCCGGGATGAGCAGTTCTTC. Its translation: CASTLTREGRDEQFF.

The sample holds a few counts of this clone. The V and J genes are TRBV5-6 and TRBJ1-1, with D perhaps TRBD1 (5 bases). V dropped 5 bases and J dropped 3 bases, with 11 bases sitting between them. The CDR3 spans 13 residues. Germline CDR1 and CDR2: SGHDT and YYEEEE. The CDR3 coding sequence is TGTGCCAGCAGTCCGACAGTGGACACTGAAGCTTTCTTT. Encoded protein: CASSPTVDTEAFF.

The chain employs TRBV7-9 and TRBJ2-6; 7 bases agree with TRBD1. V shed 4 bases, J shed 4 bases, and the junction held 4 bases outside the gene matches. There are 15 residues in the CDR3. CDR1 and CDR2 (germline): SEHNR, FQNEAQ (reference sequence). As DNA, the CDR3 is TGTGCCAGCAGCTCCGGGACAGTCGGGGCCAACGTCCTGACTTTC. Protein sequence: CASSSGTVGANVLTF.

For the CDR3, the DNA is TGTGCCAGCAGCCCCCGAGATAGCGGGCTAGAGACCCAGTACTTC. This gives the protein CASSPRDSGLETQYF. J is TRBJ2-5 and V is TRBV7-3, with TRBD2 matching over 7 bases. Germline-derived CDR1 and CDR2 are SGHTA and FQGTGA. The J segment lost 4 bases and the V segment lost 5 bases, leaving 10 bases of the junction unmatched. The CDR3 covers 15 residues.

This clone turned up a few times. The gene calls are TRBV28 and TRBJ2-3; 11 bases line up with TRBD2. Germline lookup yields CDR1 MDHEN and CDR2 SYDVKM. The CDR3 has 13 residues. V lost 7 bases to trimming and J lost 8 bases; unmatched junction nucleotides: 5. The CDR3 DNA is TGTGCCAGCAAAACTAGCGGGAGAGGTACGCAGTATTTT. This encodes CASKTSGRGTQYF.

The chain recombines TRBV18 with TRBJ1-6; 10 positions match TRBD1. CDR3 size: 15 residues. Per the germline V gene, CDR1 is KGHSH and CDR2 is LQKENI. Trimming at V came to 1 base and at J to 7 bases, leaving 1 base not matched to a gene. DNA of the CDR3: TGTGCCAGCTCACCACGGGACAGGGGAAATTCACCCCTCCACTTT. Its translation is CASSPRDRGNSPLHF.

A few counts support this clone. V usage is TRBV28 and J usage is TRBJ1-1; D perhaps matches TRBD1 (5 bases). The germline V gene encodes CDR1 MDHEN and CDR2 SYDVKM. Deletions cut 5 bases from V and 8 bases from J, with 12 bases between. The CDR3 has 12 amino acids. CDR3 coding DNA: TGTGCCAGCAGTCTGGGGGGGTGGGAAGCTTTCTTT. Translation: CASSLGGWEAFF.

The chain has TRBV11-2 and TRBJ2-7; weak D call: TRBD2 (6 bases). The V gene lost 1 base and the J gene lost 1 base, with 14 bases spanning the gap. CDR1 and CDR2 from the germline V gene are SGHAT and FQNNGV. CDR3 length: 16 residues. The CDR3 DNA sequence: TGTGCCAGCAGCTTAGGAGGGTGGGGAGGATCCTACGAGCAGTACTTC. Amino acids: CASSLGGWGGSYEQYF.

The chain employs TRBV10-3 and TRBJ1-5; 8 nucleotides agree with TRBD1. V was pared by 6 bases and J by 6 bases, with 4 bases of the junction left unmatched. Per the germline V gene, CDR1 is ENHRY and CDR2 is SYGVKD. This CDR3 region has 13 residues. Here the CDR3 reads CAISPTGGQPQHF. The DNA for the CDR3 is TGTGCCATCAGCCCCACAGGGGGTCAGCCCCAGCATTTT.

This chain uses TRBV11-2 with TRBJ2-7, with D perhaps TRBD2 (7 bases). V shed 1 base and J shed 2 bases, with 12 bases lying between them. The CDR3 is 15 residues long. In germline, CDR1 is SGHAT, CDR2 FQNNGV. The CDR3 DNA reads TGTGCCAGCAGCTTAGCTATCGGGGGGCCCTACGAGCAGTACTTC. Translating gives CASSLAIGGPYEQYF.

The rearrangement links TRBV7-9 to TRBJ2-7, with D possibly TRBD1 on 5 matching bases. The CDR3 extends over 15 amino acids. Germline CDR1 is SEHNR and CDR2 is FQNEAQ (reference sequence). Between the trimmed V and J ends, which lost 3 bases and 1 base, there was a span of 13 bases. The CDR3 loop is CASSFTTVSSYEQYF. The CDR3 region has the DNA TGTGCCAGCAGCTTTACGACAGTGTCTTCCTACGAGCAGTACTTC.

The V and J genes are TRBV28 and TRBJ2-7, with TRBD2 matching over 7 bases. Trimming removed 8 bases from V and 7 bases from J; junction bases left unmatched: 14. Germline V gene data show CDR1 as MDHEN and CDR2 as SYDVKM. This CDR3 comprises 14 residues. CDR3 loop: CASAGAGVAREQYF. The CDR3 DNA follows: TGTGCCAGCGCTGGGGCGGGGGTTGCGAGGGAGCAGTACTTC. Variable domain in full (rest from reference TRBV28 and TRBJ2-7): DVKVTQSSRYLVKRTGEKVFLECVQDMDHENMFWYRQDPGLGLRLIYFSYDVKMKEKGDIPEGYSVSREKKERFSLILESASTNQTSMYLCASAGAGVAREQYFGPGTRLTVT.

In the case of this clone: Relative to the germline gene, one junction end is altered; a read error may explain this. For the CDR3, the DNA is TGCAGCGTTGACTCGGGGGGGCAAGGAAGCACCATATATTTT. Its translation is CSVDSGGQGSTIYF. The chain recombines TRBV29-1 with TRBJ1-3, with D possibly matching TRBD1 (6 bases). CDR1 is SQVTM, CDR2 ANQGSEA, per germline. The CDR3 sequence is 14 residues long.

This clone was seen a handful of times. The chain recombines TRBV5-6 with TRBJ2-5; TRBD1 is a possible D gene (6 bases). Germline assignment: CDR1 SGHDT and CDR2 YYEEEE. Trimming stripped 3 bases from V and 3 bases from J, with 12 bases between. The CDR3 has 14 amino acids. CDR3 sequence: CASSSQGTKETQYF. In DNA form, the CDR3 reads TGTGCCAGCAGCTCACAGGGTACCAAAGAGACCCAGTACTTC.